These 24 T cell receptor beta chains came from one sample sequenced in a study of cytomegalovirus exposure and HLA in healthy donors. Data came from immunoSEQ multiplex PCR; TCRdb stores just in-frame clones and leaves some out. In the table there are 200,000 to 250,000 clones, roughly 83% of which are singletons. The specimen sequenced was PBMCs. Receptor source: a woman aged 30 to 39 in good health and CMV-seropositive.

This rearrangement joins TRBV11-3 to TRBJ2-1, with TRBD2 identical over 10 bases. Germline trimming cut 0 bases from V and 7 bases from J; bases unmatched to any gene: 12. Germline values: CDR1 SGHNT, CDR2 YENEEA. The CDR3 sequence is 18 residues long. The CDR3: CASSLDRASGSLGNEQFF. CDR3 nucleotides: TGTGCCAGCAGCTTAGACCGGGCTAGCGGGAGCCTGGGAAATGAGCAGTTCTTC.

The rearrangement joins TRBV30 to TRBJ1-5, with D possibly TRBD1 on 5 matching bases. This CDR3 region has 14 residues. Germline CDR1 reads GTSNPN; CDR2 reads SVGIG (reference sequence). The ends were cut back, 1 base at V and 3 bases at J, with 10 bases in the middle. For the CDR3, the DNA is TGTGCCTGGAGTGGGGGGTTCTCCAATCAGCCCCAGCATTTT. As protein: CAWSGGFSNQPQHF.

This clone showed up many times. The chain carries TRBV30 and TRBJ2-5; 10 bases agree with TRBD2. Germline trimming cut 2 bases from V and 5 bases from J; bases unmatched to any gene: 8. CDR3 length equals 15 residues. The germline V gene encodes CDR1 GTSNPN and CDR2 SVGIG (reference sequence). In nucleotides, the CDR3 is TGTGCCTGGAGTCCGGTAGCGGGAGGATATGAGACCCAGTACTTC. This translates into CAWSPVAGGYETQYF.

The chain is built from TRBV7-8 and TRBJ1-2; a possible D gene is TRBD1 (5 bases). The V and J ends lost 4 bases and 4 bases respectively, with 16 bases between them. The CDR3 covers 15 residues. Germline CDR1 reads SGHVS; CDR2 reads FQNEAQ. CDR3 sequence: CASSSGLGASYGYTF. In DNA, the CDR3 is TGTGCCAGCAGCTCAGGGTTAGGGGCGAGCTATGGCTACACCTTC.

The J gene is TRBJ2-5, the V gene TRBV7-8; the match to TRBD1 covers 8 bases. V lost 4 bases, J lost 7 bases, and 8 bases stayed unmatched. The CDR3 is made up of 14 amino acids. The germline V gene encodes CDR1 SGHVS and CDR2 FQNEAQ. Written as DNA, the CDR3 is TGTGCCAGCAGCTCGAGGACAGGGATTAGGACCCAGTACTTC. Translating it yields CASSSRTGIRTQYF.

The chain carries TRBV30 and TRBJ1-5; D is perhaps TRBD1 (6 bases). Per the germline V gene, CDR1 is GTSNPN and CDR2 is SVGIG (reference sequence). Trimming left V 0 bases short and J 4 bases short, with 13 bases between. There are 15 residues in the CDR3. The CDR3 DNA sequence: TGTGCCTGGAGTGTTGGGGGGGCCGGGAATCAGCCCCAGCATTTT. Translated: CAWSVGGAGNQPQHF.

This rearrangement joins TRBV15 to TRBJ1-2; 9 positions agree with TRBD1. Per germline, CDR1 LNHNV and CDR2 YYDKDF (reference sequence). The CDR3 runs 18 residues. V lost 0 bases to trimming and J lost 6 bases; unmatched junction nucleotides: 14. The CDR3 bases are TGTGCCACCAGCAGAGATGTGGGGACAGGGTCTCTTGCCCATGGCTACACCTTC. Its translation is CATSRDVGTGSLAHGYTF.

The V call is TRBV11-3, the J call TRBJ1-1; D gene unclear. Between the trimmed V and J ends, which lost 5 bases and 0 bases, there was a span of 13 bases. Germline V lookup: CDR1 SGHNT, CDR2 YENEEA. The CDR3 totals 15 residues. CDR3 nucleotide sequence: TGTGCCAGCAGCCTGGCGCGGGAGATGAACACTGAAGCTTTCTTT. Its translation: CASSLAREMNTEAFF.

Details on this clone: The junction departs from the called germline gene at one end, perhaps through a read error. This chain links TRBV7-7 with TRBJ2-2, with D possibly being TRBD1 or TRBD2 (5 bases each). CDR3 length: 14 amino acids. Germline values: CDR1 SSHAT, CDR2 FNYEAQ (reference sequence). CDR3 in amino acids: CASRRGSGTGELFF. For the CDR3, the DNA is TGTGCTAGCAGACGGGGCTCGGGTACCGGGGAGCTGTTTTTT.

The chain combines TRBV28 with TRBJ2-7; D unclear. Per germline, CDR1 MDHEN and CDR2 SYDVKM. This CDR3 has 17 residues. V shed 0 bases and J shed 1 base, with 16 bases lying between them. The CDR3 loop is CASSLWDLQTESYEQYF. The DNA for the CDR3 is TGTGCCAGCAGTTTATGGGACCTACAGACTGAGTCCTACGAGCAGTACTTC.

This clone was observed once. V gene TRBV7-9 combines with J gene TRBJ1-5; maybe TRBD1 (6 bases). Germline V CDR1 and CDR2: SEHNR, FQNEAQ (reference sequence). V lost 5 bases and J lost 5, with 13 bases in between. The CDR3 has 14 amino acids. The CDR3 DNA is TGTGCCAGCAGCCCACAGGGAAGGGATCAGCCCCAGCATTTT. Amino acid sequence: CASSPQGRDQPQHF.

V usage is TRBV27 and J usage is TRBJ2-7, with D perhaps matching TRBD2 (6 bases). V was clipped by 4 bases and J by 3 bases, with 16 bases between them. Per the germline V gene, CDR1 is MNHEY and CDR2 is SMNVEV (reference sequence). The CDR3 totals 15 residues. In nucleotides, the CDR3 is TGTGCCAGCAGTTCTTATCGGGGGACCAACTACGAGCAGTACTTC. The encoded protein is CASSSYRGTNYEQYF.

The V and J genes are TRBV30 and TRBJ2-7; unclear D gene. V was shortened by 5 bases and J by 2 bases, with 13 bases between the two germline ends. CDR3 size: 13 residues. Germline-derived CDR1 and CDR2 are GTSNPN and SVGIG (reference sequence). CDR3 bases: TGTGCCTGGGCGCTAAGAAAGCCCTACGAGCAGTACTTC. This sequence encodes CAWALRKPYEQYF.

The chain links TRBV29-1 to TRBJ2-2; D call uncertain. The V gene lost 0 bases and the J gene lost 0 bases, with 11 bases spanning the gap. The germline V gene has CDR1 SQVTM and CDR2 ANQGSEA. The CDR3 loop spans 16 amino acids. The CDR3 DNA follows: TGCAGCGTTGAAGATCGGCAAACCGCGAACACCGGGGAGCTGTTTTTT. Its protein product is CSVEDRQTANTGELFF.

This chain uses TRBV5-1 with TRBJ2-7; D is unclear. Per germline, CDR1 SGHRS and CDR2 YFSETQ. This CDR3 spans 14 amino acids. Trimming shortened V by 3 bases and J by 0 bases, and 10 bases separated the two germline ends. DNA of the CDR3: TGCGCCAGCAGCTCGACACCGAGCTCCTACGAGCAGTACTTC. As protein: CASSSTPSSYEQYF.

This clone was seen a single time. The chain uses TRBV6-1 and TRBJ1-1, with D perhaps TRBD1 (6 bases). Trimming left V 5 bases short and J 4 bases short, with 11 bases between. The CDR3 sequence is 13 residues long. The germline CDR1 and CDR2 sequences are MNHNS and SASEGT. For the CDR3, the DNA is TGTGCCAGCAGTAGGGGGATCGGCACTGAAGCTTTCTTT. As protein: CASSRGIGTEAFF.

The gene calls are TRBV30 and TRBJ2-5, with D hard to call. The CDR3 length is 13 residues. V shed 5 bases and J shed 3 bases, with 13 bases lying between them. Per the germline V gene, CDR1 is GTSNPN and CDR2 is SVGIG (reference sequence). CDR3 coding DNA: TGTGCCTGGGGTGGCGGCACAAAAGAGACCCAGTACTTC. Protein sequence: CAWGGGTKETQYF.

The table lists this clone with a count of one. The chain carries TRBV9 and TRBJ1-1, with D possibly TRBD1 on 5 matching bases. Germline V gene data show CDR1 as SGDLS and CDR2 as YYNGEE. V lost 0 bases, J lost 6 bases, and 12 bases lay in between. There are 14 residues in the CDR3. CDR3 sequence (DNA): TGTGCCAGCAGCGTAGTGCGGGGGGACGCTGAAGCTTTCTTT. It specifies CASSVVRGDAEAFF.

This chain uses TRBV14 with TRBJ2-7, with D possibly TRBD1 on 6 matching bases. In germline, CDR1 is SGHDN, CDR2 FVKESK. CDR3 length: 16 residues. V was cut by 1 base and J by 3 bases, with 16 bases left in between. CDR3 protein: CASSQVSTGFIYEQYF. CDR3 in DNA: TGTGCCAGCAGCCAAGTCTCGACAGGCTTCATCTACGAGCAGTACTTC.

The CDR3 loop reads CASSLAPVRDEQYF. CDR3 coding DNA: TGTGCCAGCAGCTTGGCCCCCGTGCGGGACGAGCAGTACTTC. The rearrangement joins TRBV5-5 to TRBJ2-7, with D tentatively TRBD2 (5 bases). CDR3 size: 14 residues. Germline V CDR1 and CDR2: SGHKS, YYEKEE (reference sequence). The V end lost 0 bases, the J end lost 5 bases, and 12 bases lay between the germline ends.

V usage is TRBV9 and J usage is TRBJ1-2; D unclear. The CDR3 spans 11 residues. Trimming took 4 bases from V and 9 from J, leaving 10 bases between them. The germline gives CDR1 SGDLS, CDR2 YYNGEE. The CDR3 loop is CASSHTRRYTF. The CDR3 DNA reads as TGTGCCAGCAGCCATACAAGACGCTACACCTTC.

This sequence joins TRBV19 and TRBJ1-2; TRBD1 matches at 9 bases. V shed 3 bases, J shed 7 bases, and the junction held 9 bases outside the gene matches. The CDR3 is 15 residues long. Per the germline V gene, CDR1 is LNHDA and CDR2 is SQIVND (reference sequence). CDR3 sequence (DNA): TGTGCCAGTAGTATGGACAGGGGACTAACTGGTGGCTACACCTTC. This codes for CASSMDRGLTGGYTF.

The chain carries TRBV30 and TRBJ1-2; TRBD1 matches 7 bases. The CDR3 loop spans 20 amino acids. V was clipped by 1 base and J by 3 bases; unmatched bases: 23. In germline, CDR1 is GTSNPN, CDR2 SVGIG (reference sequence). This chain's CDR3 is CAWSATPGGTDPYQYYGYTF. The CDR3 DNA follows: TGTGCCTGGAGTGCCACCCCGGGAGGGACAGACCCGTACCAGTACTATGGCTACACCTTC.

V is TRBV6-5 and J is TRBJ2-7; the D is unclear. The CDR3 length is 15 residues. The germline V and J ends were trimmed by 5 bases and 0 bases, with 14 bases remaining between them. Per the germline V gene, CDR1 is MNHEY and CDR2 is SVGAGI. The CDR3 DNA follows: TGTGCCAGCAGTACCTCTAGGAGCGACTCCTACGAGCAGTACTTC. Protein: CASSTSRSDSYEQYF.